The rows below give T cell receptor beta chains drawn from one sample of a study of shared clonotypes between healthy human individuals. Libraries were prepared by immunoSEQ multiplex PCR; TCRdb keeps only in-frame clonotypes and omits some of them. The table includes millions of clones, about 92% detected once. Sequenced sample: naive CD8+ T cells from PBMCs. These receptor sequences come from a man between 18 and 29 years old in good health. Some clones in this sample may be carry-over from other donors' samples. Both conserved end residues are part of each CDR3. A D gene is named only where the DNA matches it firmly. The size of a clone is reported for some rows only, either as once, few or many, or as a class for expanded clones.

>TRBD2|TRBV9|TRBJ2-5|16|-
TGTGCCAGCAGCCCACCGGGACTAGCGCCCCGGGAGACCCAGTACTTC
CASSPPGLAPRETQYF
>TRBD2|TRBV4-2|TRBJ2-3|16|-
TGTGCCAGCAGCCAAGATCCGGGAGGGAGCACAGATACGCAGTATTTT
CASSQDPGGSTDTQYF
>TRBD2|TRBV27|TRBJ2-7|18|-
TGTGCCAGCAGTCGATCCTCTACTAGCGGGAGCTCTAGGGAGGAGCAGTACTTC
CASSRSSTSGSSREEQYF
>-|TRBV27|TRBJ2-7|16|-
TGTGCCAGCAGTTTGTCCTCAGGGGTCCTCACCTACGAGCAGTACTTC
CASSLSSGVLTYEQYF
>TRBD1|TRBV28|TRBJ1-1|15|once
TGTGCCAGCAGGGACAGGGATGGGTTGGGCACTGAAGCTTTCTTT
CASRDRDGLGTEAFF
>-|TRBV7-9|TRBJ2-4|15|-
TGTGCCAGCAGCTTAGAAAGCAGGGGTGGAAACATTCAGTACTTC
CASSLESRGGNIQYF
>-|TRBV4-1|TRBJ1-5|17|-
TGCGCCAGCAGCCATTACGGGGCGTTTGGGAACAATCAGCCCCAGCATTTT
CASSHYGAFGNNQPQHF
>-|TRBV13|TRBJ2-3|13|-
TGTGCCAGCAGCACAAGCGACCGGGATACGCAGTATTTT
CASSTSDRDTQYF
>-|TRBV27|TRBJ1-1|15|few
TGTGCCAGCAGTGTGGGTTTCGGCACGAACACTGAAGCTTTCTTT
CASSVGFGTNTEAFF
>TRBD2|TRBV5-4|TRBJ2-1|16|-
TGTGCCAGCAGCTGGGGGTCGCTAGCGGGAGGGGATGAGCAGTTCTTC
CASSWGSLAGGDEQFF
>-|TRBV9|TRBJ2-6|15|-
TGTGCCAGCAGCGTAGGGTATGCTGGGGCCAACGTCCTGACTTTC
CASSVGYAGANVLTF
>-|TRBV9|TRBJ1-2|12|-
TGTGCCAGCACCGGGACAACTTATGGCTACACCTTC
CASTGTTYGYTF
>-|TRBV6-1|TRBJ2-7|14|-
TGTGCCAGCAGTGAAGGACAGGCTCCTAGGGAGCAGTACTTC
CASSEGQAPREQYF
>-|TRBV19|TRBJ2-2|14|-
TGTGCCAGTAGTCCGTTTCCTAACACCGGGGAGCTGTTTTTT
CASSPFPNTGELFF
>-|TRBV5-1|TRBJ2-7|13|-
TGCGCCAGCAGCCCGCCGGACAGCTACGAGCAGTACTTC
CASSPPDSYEQYF
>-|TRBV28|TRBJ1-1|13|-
TGTGCCAGCAGTCCCGTGGGAAACACTGAAGCTTTCTTT
CASSPVGNTEAFF
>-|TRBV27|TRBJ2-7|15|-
TGTGCCAGCAGTTTAGCTTTAGGTTTTTGGTCCGAGCAGTACTTC
CASSLALGFWSEQYF
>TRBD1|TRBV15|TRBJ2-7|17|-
TGTGCCACCAGCAGAAGAAGACCTCCGGACAGGGACTACGAGCAGTACTTC
CATSRRRPPDRDYEQYF
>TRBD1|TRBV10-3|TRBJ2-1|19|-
TGTGCCATCAGTGCTAAAATATTTCGACAGGGGAGCTCCTACAATGAGCAGTTCTTC
CAISAKIFRQGSSYNEQFF
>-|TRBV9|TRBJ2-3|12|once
TGTGCCAGCAGCGTAGAATCGGATACGCAGTATTTT
CASSVESDTQYF
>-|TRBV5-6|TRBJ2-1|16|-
TGTGCCAGCAGCTTAGTCGGCCCATTGAGTCTCAATGAGCAGTTCTTC
CASSLVGPLSLNEQFF
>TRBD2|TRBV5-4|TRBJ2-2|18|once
TGTGCCAGCAGCAGACCGGGACTAGCGGGATGGAACGCCGGGGAGCTGTTTTTT
CASSRPGLAGWNAGELFF
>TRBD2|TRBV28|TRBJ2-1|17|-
TGTGCCAGCAGTTTATGGGCGGGAGCAGGCTATGGCGATGAGCAGTTCTTC
CASSLWAGAGYGDEQFF
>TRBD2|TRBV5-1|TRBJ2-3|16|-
TGCGCCAGCAGCCGAGGACTAGCGGGGGCCACAGATACGCAGTATTTT
CASSRGLAGATDTQYF
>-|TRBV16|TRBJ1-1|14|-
TGTGCCAGCAGCCCTACCAGGGGACTCGCTGAAGCTTTCTTT
CASSPTRGLAEAFF
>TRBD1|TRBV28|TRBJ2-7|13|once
TGTGCCAGCAGCTCCGGGACAGGGTACGAGCAGTACTTC
CASSSGTGYEQYF
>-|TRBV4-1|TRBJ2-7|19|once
TGCGCCAGCAGCCAGAGGGGCCACCTTGAGACAGTCTCGGACTTTAGGCAGTACTTC
CASSQRGHLETVSDFRQYF
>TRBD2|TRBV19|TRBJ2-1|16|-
TGTGCCAGTAGTATTACTAGCGGGAGAATGGGCAATGAGCAGTTCTTC
CASSITSGRMGNEQFF
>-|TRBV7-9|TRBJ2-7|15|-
TGTGCCAGCAGCGGAAGGGACATCCCCGCCCACGAGCAGTACTTC
CASSGRDIPAHEQYF
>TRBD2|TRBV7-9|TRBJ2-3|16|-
TGTGCCAGCAGCCCGCGGAGCGGGACTAGCACAGATACGCAGTATTTT
CASSPRSGTSTDTQYF
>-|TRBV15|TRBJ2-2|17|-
TGTGCCACCAAAGAGCCCAAGGGAGGGGGCAACACCGGGGAGCTGTTTTTT
CATKEPKGGGNTGELFF
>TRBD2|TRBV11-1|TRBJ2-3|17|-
TGTGCCAGCAGCTTAGGGGCTAGCGGTGTTAGCACAGATACGCAGTATTTT
CASSLGASGVSTDTQYF
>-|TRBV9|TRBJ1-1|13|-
TGTGCCAGCCGGGGAGTGCTGAACACTGAAGCTTTCTTT
CASRGVLNTEAFF
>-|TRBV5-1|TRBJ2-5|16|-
TGCGCCAGCAGCCTGGGACCGACGATTTTCCAAGAGACCCAGTACTTC
CASSLGPTIFQETQYF
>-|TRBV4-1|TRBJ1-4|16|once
TGCGCCAGCAGCCAAGAGGTCCGGCTGAAGAATGAAAAACTGTTTTTT
CASSQEVRLKNEKLFF
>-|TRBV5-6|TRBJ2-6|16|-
TGTGCCAGCAGCTTGATAGGGTACGGTGGGGCCAACGTCCTGACTTTC
CASSLIGYGGANVLTF
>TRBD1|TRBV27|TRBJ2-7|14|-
TGTGCCAGCAGTTGGGAGACAGGGGGCTACGAGCAGTACTTC
CASSWETGGYEQYF
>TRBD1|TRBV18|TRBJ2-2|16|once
TGTGCCAGCTCAAAACCCCGCGGGCAGGGGGCCGGGGAGCTGTTTTTT
CASSKPRGQGAGELFF
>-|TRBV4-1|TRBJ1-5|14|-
TGCGCCAGCAGCCATTACAGCAGCAATCAGCCCCAGCATTTT
CASSHYSSNQPQHF
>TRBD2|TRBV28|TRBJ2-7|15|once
TGTGCCAGCAGAAATCTAGCGGGGAACTCCTACGAGCAGTACTTC
CASRNLAGNSYEQYF
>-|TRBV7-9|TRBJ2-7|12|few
TGTGCCAGCAGCTTAGTGGGTTCCGAGCAGTACTTC
CASSLVGSEQYF
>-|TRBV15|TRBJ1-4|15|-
TGTGCCACCAGCGACCGACAGGCTACTAATGAAAAACTGTTTTTT
CATSDRQATNEKLFF
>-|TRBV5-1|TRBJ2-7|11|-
TGCGCCAGCAGCTTGTTGGGCGAAGCGCACTTC
CASSLLGEAHF
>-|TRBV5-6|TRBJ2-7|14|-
TGTGCCAGCAGCTTTTTACAGGGTTTGGACGAGCAGTACTTC
CASSFLQGLDEQYF
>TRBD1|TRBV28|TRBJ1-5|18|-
TGTGCCAGCAGTTTTTATTTGTTACAGGGGGAGAGCAATCAGCCCCAGCATTTT
CASSFYLLQGESNQPQHF
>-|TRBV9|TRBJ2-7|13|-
TGTGCCAGCAGCGCCGAGGGCTATTCTGAGCAGTACTTC
CASSAEGYSEQYF
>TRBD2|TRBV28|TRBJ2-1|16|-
TGTGCCAGCAGTTGGGCCACGGGACTAGCATCCAATGAGCAGTTCTTC
CASSWATGLASNEQFF
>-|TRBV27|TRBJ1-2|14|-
TGTGCCAGCAGTTTGACCGCACAAAACTATGGCTACACCTTC
CASSLTAQNYGYTF
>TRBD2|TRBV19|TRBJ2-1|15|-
TGTGCCAGTAGTAGTGGACTAGCGATCTACAATGAGCAGTTCTTC
CASSSGLAIYNEQFF
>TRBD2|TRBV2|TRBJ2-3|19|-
TGTGCCAGCTTGATGACCGGGACTAGCGGACGCCCTAGCACAGATACGCAGTATTTT
CASLMTGTSGRPSTDTQYF
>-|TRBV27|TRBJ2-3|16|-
TGTGCCAGCAGCACTTTAGGGGCAGCCCAAAGGGATACGCAGTATTTT
CASSTLGAAQRDTQYF
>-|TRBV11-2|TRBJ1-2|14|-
TGTGCCAGCAGCTTAGGCCAGGGGAACTATGGCTACACCTTC
CASSLGQGNYGYTF
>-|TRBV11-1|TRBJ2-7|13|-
TGTGCCAGCAGCTTATCCCGGGGTTGGGAGCAGTACTTC
CASSLSRGWEQYF
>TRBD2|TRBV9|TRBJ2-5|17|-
TGTGCCAGCAGCGTTGGTAGCGGGAGGTATAATTCGGAGACCCAGTACTTC
CASSVGSGRYNSETQYF
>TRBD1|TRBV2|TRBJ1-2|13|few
TGTGCCAGAGACGGACAGGGGTCCTATGGCTACACCTTC
CARDGQGSYGYTF
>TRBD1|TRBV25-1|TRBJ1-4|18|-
TGTGCCAGCAGTGAATATTTCGCGACAGGGGGAACTAATGAAAAACTGTTTTTT
CASSEYFATGGTNEKLFF
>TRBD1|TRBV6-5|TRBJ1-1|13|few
TGTGCCAGCAGTGATACAGGGGAGACTGAAGCTTTCTTT
CASSDTGETEAFF
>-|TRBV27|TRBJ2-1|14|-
TGTGCCAGCAGTTTCCGGACCGGTAGGAATGAGCAGTTCTTC
CASSFRTGRNEQFF
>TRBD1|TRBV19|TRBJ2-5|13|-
TGTGCCAGTAGTGAGACAGGGTACTGGTCCCAGTACTTC
CASSETGYWSQYF